This entry describes one T cell receptor beta chain. This entry is derived from a study of shared clonotypes between healthy human individuals. Measured with immunoSEQ multiplex PCR; TCRdb has only the in-frame clones, and not every one. The sample lists more than 2,000,000 clones, approximately 93% seen once, with around 0.4% in the top ten. The CDR3 runs 17 residues. V lost 2 bases and J 3 bases, leaving 17 bases between the germline ends. Looked up from germline, CDR1 is MDHEN and CDR2 is SYDVKM. The chain joins TRBV28 to TRBJ1-5, with D hard to call. The sequenced material came from naive CD4+ T cells from PBMCs. Subset of the sample: CD45RA+ positively selected. The sequence came from a man younger than 35 in good health. Some clones in this sample may be carry-over from other donors' samples. The CDR3 coding sequence is TGTGCCAGCAGTTTACGCATCTGGAGGAGGGTCAATCAGCCCCAGCATTTT. Translation: CASSLRIWRRVNQPQHF.